This TCR beta chain was sequenced in a study of tumor-infiltrating lymphocytes in primary liver carcinoma. Study at large: Resecting the tumor surgically was how the patients' primary liver carcinoma was treated.

Study-wide findings and caveats: Researchers found tumor-adjacent and tumor-blood pairs overlapped less than tumor region pairs.

Germline CDR1 reads LGHNA; CDR2 reads YNFKEQ. V was pared by 0 bases and J by 4 bases, with 10 bases between. The CDR3 sequence is 15 residues long. Both blood RNA, taken from unsorted whole blood, and germline DNA were extracted. The researchers drew about 4 milliliters of peripheral blood before surgery. This clonotype was counted ten times or more. Its antigen is as yet unknown. Reverse transcription of 500 to 650 ng total RNA with a constant-region primer produced TCR beta cDNA. Library construction for TCR beta comprised three nested multiplex PCR rounds performed with slightly modified ARM-PCR. A C-beta reverse primer was combined with TRBV1-TRBV30 forward primers in the first two PCR rounds, and each round had around 10 cycles. TCRdb recomputed calls from the multiplex PCR reads with MiXCR, one row per CDR3 protein. The sample has approximately 340,000 distinct CDR3 sequences, approximately 64% seen once.

This receptor was taken from a middle-aged man with primary liver carcinoma and hepatitis B virus infection. Sequencing was done on a sample of peripheral blood. J is TRBJ2-1 and V is TRBV4-2; no clear D. The CDR3 DNA reads TGTGCCAGCAGCCAAGATCTGAGAACATACAATGAGCAGTTCTTC. The encoded protein is CASSQDLRTYNEQFF.